The rows below give T cell receptor beta chains drawn from one sample of a study of T-cell reconstitution after alpha-beta-depleted transplantation in children. TCRdb ran MiXCR on the PCR reads and lists one entry per CDR3 protein. The table records roughly 500,000 distinct CDR3 sequences, around 20% of them present only once. The material sequenced was PBMCs from the stem cell graft donor, taken from the stem cell graft. The origin of the receptors is a human donor who donated a stem cell graft to a child with acute lymphoblastic leukemia. The conserved cysteine and the conserved F or W are not part of the CDR3 here. Some rows have no size entry. The others give once, few or many, or a class for an expanded clone.

j_call,clone_size,v_call,cdr3_aa
TRBJ2-3,NA,TRBV20-1,SARGVSTDTQY
TRBJ2-3,NA,TRBV29-1,SVFLLSTDTQY
TRBJ2-3,NA,TRBV29-1,SVRGAVVADTQY
TRBJ2-1,NA,TRBV7-2,ASSFWREGPNEQF
TRBJ2-1,NA,TRBV5-6,ASSRGGGVSGSSSYNEQF
TRBJ1-5,NA,TRBV18,ASSPPGPPYQPQH
TRBJ2-7,few,TRBV29-1,SAGLGLAGRASSYEQY
TRBJ2-7,few,TRBV4-1,ASSQVSRTEQY
TRBJ2-5,NA,TRBV20-1,SARSEARGGFQETQY
TRBJ2-2,NA,TRBV27,ASSPPGLAVTGELF
TRBJ2-7,many,TRBV18,ASSSRDSYEQY
TRBJ2-4,NA,TRBV7-9,ASRPKTGTGKNIQY
TRBJ1-2,few,TRBV12-3/TRBV12-4,ASSPATGKGGYT
TRBJ2-1,many,TRBV4-2,ASSPDIGRAGNEQF
TRBJ2-7,few,TRBV3-1,ASSQEIGQGAYEQY
TRBJ2-1,many,TRBV4-1,ASSQDGGYYYNEQF
TRBJ2-5,NA,TRBV11-1,ASSFTNLKLLAGVEETQY
TRBJ1-2,few,TRBV12-3/TRBV12-4,ASSLTRTGMGGYT
TRBJ2-7,NA,TRBV11-2,ASSPNVDYSRNYEQY
TRBJ2-5,few,TRBV29-1,SVGARGSGTDIQETQY
TRBJ2-1,few,TRBV27,ASKPDWGTTYNEQF
TRBJ2-5,few,TRBV7-6,ASSYPERGQETQY
TRBJ2-5,few,TRBV5-6,ASSLTDRGTQY
TRBJ2-1,NA,TRBV7-9,ASSPVPGLAGLEQF
TRBJ2-1,NA,TRBV5-1,ASSFPPHEQF
TRBJ2-3,many,TRBV20-1,SAAGDLTDTQY
TRBJ2-1,NA,TRBV6-2/TRBV6-3,ASTDPGRRRNEQF
TRBJ2-3,few,TRBV5-6,ASTLRDTQY
TRBJ2-5,NA,TRBV13,ASSLELEETQY
TRBJ1-2,NA,TRBV5-6,ASSTVATGYGYT
TRBJ1-1,few,TRBV9,ASSVVTLRGTEAF
TRBJ2-1,NA,TRBV12-3/TRBV12-4,ASSLARTSGRGII
TRBJ2-3,NA,TRBV29-1,SVGGGATDTQY
TRBJ2-1,few,TRBV7-9,ASSLRQGLIANEQF
TRBJ2-7,few,TRBV6-1,ASTVATTSGSYEQY
TRBJ2-4,NA,TRBV20-1,SVAAKNIQY
TRBJ2-7,NA,TRBV4-2,ASSEGDFGGYEQY
TRBJ2-7,NA,TRBV3-1,ASSQDWDYYEQY
TRBJ1-2,few,TRBV12-3/TRBV12-4,ASSFYQGPLGPYGYT
TRBJ2-7,NA,TRBV12-3/TRBV12-4,ASSLALRGLVLSYEQY
TRBJ1-5,NA,TRBV18,ASSERTDLPQH
TRBJ2-1,NA,TRBV12-3/TRBV12-4,ASSFRTSGTHEQF
TRBJ1-4,NA,TRBV12-3/TRBV12-4,ASSWGRELKKLF